This entry lists 15 T cell receptor beta chains sequenced from one sample in a study of T cell repertoires in cytomegalovirus infection. TCRdb reanalysed the reads using MiXCR and keeps one entry per CDR3 protein. In the table there are hundreds of thousands of distinct CDR3 sequences, under 35% of which are singletons. These TCRs are of unknown antigen specificity. The sample in question was cultured PBMCs, obtained from culture after CMV antigen stimulation. Receptors were obtained from a human donor in good health (CMV status not recorded). Some clones in this sample may be carry-over from other donors' samples.

The rearrangement joins TRBV5-1 to TRBJ1-2; D uncertain. The CDR3 has 14 residues. Per germline, CDR1 SGHRS and CDR2 YFSETQ. Trimming removed 1 base at V and 3 bases at J, with 10 bases between. CDR3 nucleotides: TGCGCCAGCAGCTTGCTACATAGGGACTATGGCTACACCTTC. As protein: CASSLLHRDYGYTF.

This chain links TRBV27 with TRBJ2-3; D call uncertain. V shed 2 bases and J shed 4 bases, with 10 bases lying between them. CDR1 and CDR2 from the germline V gene are MNHEY and SMNVEV (reference sequence). CDR3 size: 14 residues. Written as DNA, the CDR3 is TGTGCCAGCAGTTTACTCCTAGGGTCAGATACGCAGTATTTT. This encodes CASSLLLGSDTQYF.

The chain employs TRBV12-3 or TRBV12-4 and TRBJ1-5; maybe TRBD1 (5 bases). This CDR3 is built from 15 residues. V lost 5 bases, J lost 11 bases, and 22 bases lay in between. CDR3 sequence: CASSPLGGTNQAQHF. Here the CDR3 DNA reads TGTGCCAGCAGTCCCTTGGGGGGGACCAATCAAGCCCAGCATTTT.

This clonotype was observed a few times. The chain couples TRBV5-1 to TRBJ2-1, with 9 bases that match TRBD2. CDR3 length equals 15 residues. Losses at the gene ends were 4 bases for V and 6 bases for J; bases not matched to a gene: 8. Germline V gene lookup returns CDR1 SGHRS and CDR2 YFSETQ. DNA of the CDR3: TGCGCCAGCAGCCCGTTAGCGGGAGACGCCAATGAGCAGTTCTTC. This codes for CASSPLAGDANEQFF.

This clonotype was seen a handful of times. The chain has TRBV11-1 and TRBJ2-2; no clear D. Germline V gives CDR1 SGHAT, CDR2 FQDESV (reference sequence). V was clipped by 4 bases and J by 4 bases, with 7 bases between them. This CDR3 has 13 residues. DNA for the CDR3: TGTGCCAGCAGCTCACCCATCACCGGGGAGCTGTTTTTT. As protein: CASSSPITGELFF.

This clonotype was observed a handful of times. J is TRBJ2-1 and V is TRBV7-6, with 9 bases identical to TRBD1. Germline V gives CDR1 SGHVS, CDR2 FNYEAQ. The CDR3 loop spans 15 amino acids. The V and J ends lost 2 bases and 7 bases, in that order; junction bases with no gene match: 6. The CDR3 nucleotides read TGTGCCAGCAGCTTAACCGGGACAGGGACGAATGAGCAGTTCTTC. This codes for CASSLTGTGTNEQFF.

The chain combines TRBV20-1 with TRBJ2-4; weak D call: TRBD1 (5 bases). Germline V gene lookup returns CDR1 DFQATT and CDR2 SNEGSKA (reference sequence). V was shortened by 1 base and J by 3 bases, with 16 bases between the two germline ends. There are 16 residues in the CDR3. The CDR3 spells CSARAPGRRVKNIQYF. The CDR3 DNA reads TGCAGTGCTAGAGCCCCAGGGCGCCGTGTCAAAAACATTCAGTACTTC.

CDR3 in amino acids: CASSYGGGPGEKLFF. The CDR3, as DNA: TGTGCCAGCAGTTATGGGGGGGGGCCGGGGGAAAAACTGTTTTTT. The V and J genes are TRBV6-5 and TRBJ1-4; D might be TRBD1 (6 bases). The CDR3 is 15 residues long. Germline values: CDR1 MNHEY, CDR2 SVGAGI. The V gene lost 3 bases and the J gene lost 8 bases, with 16 bases spanning the gap.

V gene TRBV19 combines with J gene TRBJ2-5, with 11 bases fitting TRBD2. The CDR3 is made up of 16 amino acids. The trim removed 4 bases at V and 1 base at J, leaving 5 bases unmatched. Germline V gene sequence: CDR1 LNHDA, CDR2 SQIVND (reference sequence). CDR3 DNA: TGTGCCAGTAGTAGATATAGCGGGGGGGCCCAAGAGACCCAGTACTTC. Translating it yields CASSRYSGGAQETQYF. Supplemented by reference TRBV19 and TRBJ2-5, the full variable domain reads DGGITQSPKYLFRKEGQNVTLSCEQNLNHDAMYWYRQDPGQGLRLIYYSQIVNDFQKGDIAEGYSVSREKKESFPLTVTSAQKNPTAFYLCASSRYSGGAQETQYFGPGTRLLVL.

In its sample, this clonotype was seen many times. The J gene is TRBJ1-5, the V gene TRBV2; TRBD1 agrees at 7 bases. This CDR3 comprises 15 residues. The V and J ends lost 5 bases and 1 base, in that order; junction bases with no gene match: 5. CDR1 and CDR2 from the germline V gene are SNHLY and FYNNEI. Here the CDR3 reads CASSTRGGSNQPQHF. DNA of the CDR3: TGTGCCAGCAGTACCAGGGGGGGGAGCAATCAGCCCCAGCATTTT. Full variable domain (rest looked up from reference TRBV2 and TRBJ1-5): EPEVTQTPSHQVTQMGQEVILRCVPISNHLYFYWYRQILGQKVEFLVSFYNNEISEKSEIFDDQFSVERPDGSNFTLKIRSTKLEDSAMYFCASSTRGGSNQPQHFGDGTRLSIL.

The chain has TRBV12-3 or TRBV12-4 and TRBJ2-7; the D is unclear. Trimming pared 3 bases from V and 3 bases from J, leaving 9 bases between. The CDR3 sequence is 13 residues long. The CDR3 nucleotides read TGTGCCAGCAGTTTTAAGGGATTCTACGAGCAGTACTTC. Protein product: CASSFKGFYEQYF.

This clonotype was observed a handful of times. The J gene is TRBJ1-1, the V gene TRBV20-1; D is unresolved. V lost 5 bases and J lost 2, with 12 bases in between. The CDR3 sequence is 13 residues long. Germline CDR1 reads DFQATT; CDR2 reads SNEGSKA (reference sequence). CDR3 DNA sequence: TGCAGTGCTCCGACCCGAATTAACACTGAAGCTTTCTTT. It specifies CSAPTRINTEAFF.

The chain has TRBV12-3 or TRBV12-4 and TRBJ2-1; 7 bases match TRBD2. V trimming: 6 bases; J trimming: 9 bases; junction bases outside the gene matches: 14. CDR3 size: 15 residues. DNA of the CDR3: TGTGCCAGCAGACCGACTAGCCGGTCAAGTAGTGAGCAGTTCTTC. It encodes CASRPTSRSSSEQFF.

The rearrangement links TRBV12-3 or TRBV12-4 to TRBJ1-2, with TRBD1 matching 8 bases. J was trimmed by 2 bases and V by 5 bases; bases with no gene match: 16. The CDR3 length is 18 residues. The CDR3 reads CASSPRPRDRPSNYGYTF. CDR3 sequence (DNA): TGTGCCAGCAGTCCCCGTCCGCGGGACAGGCCCTCGAACTATGGCTACACCTTC.

The chain joins TRBV27 to TRBJ1-4, with D possibly being TRBD1 (6 bases). The CDR3 loop spans 13 amino acids. With 7 bases removed from V and 2 bases from J, the gap between germline ends came to 8 bases. Germline V gives CDR1 MNHEY, CDR2 SMNVEV (reference sequence). The CDR3 DNA sequence: TGTGCCAGCAAAGGGGGGACTAATGAAAAACTGTTTTTT. This encodes CASKGGTNEKLFF.